The source of this TCR beta chain is a study of T-cell reconstitution after alpha-beta-depleted transplantation in children. Notes on the study in general: Expanded graft clones numbering several hundred reportedly gave rise to alpha-beta T cells about two months after transplant. T-cell numbers and diversity, one year after transplant, stemmed largely from T cells that were newly produced.

Unique molecular identifiers were incorporated during preparation of the TCRbeta library. TCRdb fed the PCR reads into MiXCR, producing one record per CDR3 protein. The profile shows under 450,000 distinct CDR3 sequences, roughly 16% of them singletons. Only a few counts were recorded for this clonotype. What it binds is unknown. The CDR3 totals 16 residues. CDR1 is ENHRY, CDR2 SYGVKD, per germline. Trimming left V 5 bases short and J 3 bases short, with 18 bases between. The chain has TRBV10-3 and TRBJ2-3, with D perhaps TRBD2 (6 bases). The origin of this receptor is a boy in the first two years of life who had a stem cell transplant for Wiskott-Aldrich syndrome, so the T cells may come from the graft donor. Material: PBMCs, mostly from graft donor cells, obtained 360 days after TCRalphabeta/CD19-depleted stem cell transplant. Here the CDR3 reads CAISNIRDLRTDTQYF. As DNA, the CDR3 is TGTGCCATCAGTAACATCCGGGACTTGAGGACAGATACGCAGTATTTT.